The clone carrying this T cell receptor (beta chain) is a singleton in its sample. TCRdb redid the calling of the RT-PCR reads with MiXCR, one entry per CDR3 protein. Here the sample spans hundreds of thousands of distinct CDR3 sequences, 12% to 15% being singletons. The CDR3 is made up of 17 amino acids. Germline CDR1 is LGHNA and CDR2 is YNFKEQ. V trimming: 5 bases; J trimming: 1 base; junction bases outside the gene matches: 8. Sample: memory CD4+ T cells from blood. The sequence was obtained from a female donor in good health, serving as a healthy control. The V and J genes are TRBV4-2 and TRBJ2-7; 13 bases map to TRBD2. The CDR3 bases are TGTGCCAGCAGCACTCGACTAGCGGGAGGCGGTTCCTACGAGCAGTACTTC. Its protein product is CASSTRLAGGGSYEQYF.